This T cell receptor beta chain derives from a study of T-cell reconstitution after alpha-beta-depleted transplantation in children. This clonotype was seen many times. The antigen is undetermined. Between the trimmed V and J ends, which lost 5 bases and 3 bases, there was a span of 11 bases. The CDR3 contains 13 residues. CDR1 and CDR2 (germline): MNHEY, SVGEGT. Construction of the TCRbeta library involved unique molecular identifiers. TCRdb itself ran the PCR reads through MiXCR, one entry per CDR3 protein. Among some 600,000 distinct CDR3 sequences, around 13% were seen once, and the ten largest hold about 2.2%. Study-wide results and limits: The origin of alpha-beta T cells about two months after transplant was reportedly several hundred expanded graft clones. One year post-transplant, T-cell counts and diversity were largely derived from T cells produced anew. The high TCRbeta diversity at day 60 in some patients came from surviving recipient T cells and thymic progenitors.

This receptor was taken from a male patient younger than 18 who had a stem cell transplant for acute myeloid leukemia, so the T cells may come from the graft donor. This specimen was PBMCs, mostly from graft donor cells, taken 360 days after TCRalphabeta/CD19-depleted stem cell transplant. The rearrangement joins TRBV6-2 or TRBV6-3 to TRBJ2-7; D might be TRBD1 (6 bases). The CDR3 loop is CASSPTGNYEQYF. The CDR3 nucleotides read TGTGCCAGCAGTCCCACAGGGAACTACGAGCAGTACTTC.